These 5 T cell receptor beta chains originate from one sample sequenced in a study of blood T cell repertoires in COVID-19. Repertoires were generated with immunoSEQ multiplex PCR, while TCRdb's copy carries only in-frame clones and drops some. The table lists over 60,000 clones, about 88% of them singletons. The sequenced sample was peripheral blood. These receptors came from an older man with active or convalescent COVID-19.

The rearrangement uses TRBV6-1 and TRBJ2-3, with D perhaps matching TRBD2 (6 bases). This CDR3 region has 18 residues. Trimming shortened V by 0 bases and J by 5 bases, and 21 bases separated the two germline ends. Germline-derived CDR1 and CDR2 are MNHNS and SASEGT. CDR3 bases: TGTGCCAGCAGTGAAGCCTATCGCTCTGGGGGGTCTGTAGATACGCAGTATTTT. This codes for CASSEAYRSGGSVDTQYF.

This clone was seen a single time. J is TRBJ1-6 and V is TRBV5-4; no definite D call. Trimming left V 0 bases short and J 8 bases short, with 9 bases between. The CDR3 sequence is 14 residues long. Germline V gene data show CDR1 as SGHNT and CDR2 as YYREEE (reference sequence). The CDR3 reads CASSLASVDSPLHF. The DNA for the CDR3 is TGTGCCAGCAGCTTGGCGTCAGTTGATTCACCCCTCCACTTT.

The chain uses TRBV30 and TRBJ2-3; maybe TRBD2 (5 bases). Trimming cost V 3 bases and J 0 bases, with 7 bases left between them. The germline V gene has CDR1 GTSNPN and CDR2 SVGIG (reference sequence). The CDR3 length is 13 residues. DNA of the CDR3: TGTGCCTGGAGACTAGTTAGCACAGATACGCAGTATTTT. Translated: CAWRLVSTDTQYF.

The chain recombines TRBV2 with TRBJ2-1; 8 bases agree with TRBD1. The germline CDR1 and CDR2 sequences are SNHLY and FYNNEI. Trimming removed 7 bases from V and 7 bases from J; junction bases left unmatched: 12. This CDR3 has 15 amino acids. CDR3 nucleotides: TGTGCCAGCACTTTTTCGACAGGGGCCGGGAATGAGCAGTTCTTC. Translation: CASTFSTGAGNEQFF.

The chain links TRBV7-9 to TRBJ2-7, with D perhaps TRBD1 (7 bases). Between the trimmed V and J ends, which lost 2 bases and 3 bases, there was a span of 11 bases. The length of the CDR3 is 14 residues. Germline values: CDR1 SEHNR, CDR2 FQNEAQ (reference sequence). CDR3 region: CASSLRQGGYEQYF. Here the CDR3 DNA reads TGTGCCAGCAGCTTACGACAGGGAGGCTACGAGCAGTACTTC.